The 12 T cell receptor beta chains below come from one sample, sequenced in a study of T cell responses to AZD1222 COVID-19 vaccine. The method was immunoSEQ multiplex PCR; TCRdb's version includes in-frame clones alone and lacks a portion of them. The data show tens of thousands of clones, about 82% seen once. This specimen consisted of peripheral blood, obtained 28 days after the second AZD1222 dose. These receptors were obtained from an adult who received the AZD1222 COVID-19 vaccine.

J is TRBJ1-2 and V is TRBV28; 8 nucleotides align to TRBD1. The CDR3 is 12 amino acids. V lost 11 bases, J lost 4 bases, and 6 bases stayed unmatched. In germline, CDR1 is MDHEN, CDR2 SYDVKM. This chain's CDR3 is CASRGLVYGYTF. CDR3 sequence (DNA): TGTGCCTCCAGGGGGCTGGTCTATGGCTACACCTTC.

The chain is built from TRBV3-1 (or the pseudogene TRBV3-2) and TRBJ2-1; 9 nucleotides align to TRBD1. The germline V gene has CDR1 LGHDT and CDR2 YNNKEL (reference sequence). This CDR3 has 17 amino acids. V was clipped by 5 bases and J by 5 bases; unmatched bases: 13. CDR3 nucleotide sequence: TGTGCCAGCAGCGAGATCCCCGGGACAGGGAACAACAATGAGCAGTTCTTC. Its translation: CASSEIPGTGNNNEQFF.

In its sample, this clone was seen once. This chain uses TRBV11-2 with TRBJ1-3; a weak D match, TRBD1 (5 bases). CDR1 is SGHAT, CDR2 FQNNGV, per germline. The V end was cut by 5 bases, the J end by 4 bases, with 18 bases between. This CDR3 spans 16 amino acids. The CDR3 bases are TGTGCCAGCAGCCTGGTGTGGGACTCAAACGGAAACACCATATATTTT. It translates to CASSLVWDSNGNTIYF. The entire variable domain, with the rest obtained from reference TRBV11-2 and TRBJ1-3, is as follows: EAGVAQSPRYKIIEKRQSVAFWCNPISGHATLYWYQQILGQGPKLLIQFQNNGVVDDSQLPKDRFSAERLKGVDSTLKIQPAKLEDSAVYLCASSLVWDSNGNTIYFGEGSWLTVV.

V gene TRBV28 combines with J gene TRBJ1-6; a possible D gene is TRBD1 (5 bases). The CDR3 length is 15 residues. The V gene's germline CDR1 is MDHEN and CDR2 SYDVKM. Trimming shortened V by 7 bases and J by 8 bases, and 18 bases separated the two germline ends. The CDR3 nucleotides are TGTGCCAGCACTGGTGGGCAGGGTGGGTATTCACCCCTCCACTTT. As protein: CASTGGQGGYSPLHF.

The V and J genes are TRBV5-1 and TRBJ1-2; 9 bases match TRBD1. The CDR3 spans 17 residues. Germline CDR1 and CDR2: SGHRS and YFSETQ. V shed 4 bases, J shed 6 bases, and the junction held 16 bases outside the gene matches. The CDR3 DNA is TGCGCCAGCAGCCTTCCCGAAACAGGGGGCCTAGGAGATGGCTACACCTTC. This sequence encodes CASSLPETGGLGDGYTF.

The V call is TRBV6-5, the J call TRBJ2-5; D uncertain. The ends were cut back, 6 bases at V and 7 bases at J, with 6 bases in the middle. CDR1 is MNHEY, CDR2 SVGAGI, per germline. The CDR3 covers 10 residues. The CDR3 spells CASSLWTQYF. The CDR3 DNA sequence: TGTGCCAGCAGCCTTTGGACCCAGTACTTC.

V gene TRBV5-4 combines with J gene TRBJ2-2; possibly TRBD1 or TRBD2 for D (6 bases each). V was pared by 1 base and J by 6 bases, with 10 bases between. The CDR3 spans 14 residues. Germline assignment: CDR1 SGHNT and CDR2 YYREEE (reference sequence). In nucleotides, the CDR3 is TGTGCCAGCAGCTTGATCGGGGGCCCCGGGGAGCTGTTTTTT. Encoded protein: CASSLIGGPGELFF. Complete variable domain (other parts from reference TRBV5-4 and TRBJ2-2): ETGVTQSPTHLIKTRGQQVTLRCSSQSGHNTVSWYQQALGQGPQFIFQYYREEENGRGNFPPRFSGLQFPNYSSELNVNALELDDSALYLCASSLIGGPGELFFGEGSRLTVL.

The rearrangement joins TRBV12-3 or TRBV12-4 to TRBJ2-3, with TRBD2 matching over 9 bases. This CDR3 has 13 amino acids. The junction had 3 bases not matched to a gene; V was cut back by 7 bases and J by 4 bases. Here the CDR3 DNA reads TGTGCCAGCACCCGACTAGCGGCAGATACGCAGTATTTT. It specifies CASTRLAADTQYF.

The genes are TRBV21-1 and TRBJ1-3; TRBD1 is the table's D call and was not checked against the DNA. TRBV21-1 is a known pseudogene. This CDR3 region has 15 residues. The CDR3 DNA reads as TGTGCCAGCAGCCCTCGACACCGCTCTGGAAACACCATATATTTT. Translation gives CASSPRHRSGNTIYF.

V is TRBV3-1 (or the pseudogene TRBV3-2) and J is TRBJ2-3; D perhaps matches TRBD1 (6 bases). The CDR3 totals 16 residues. Germline lookup yields CDR1 LGHDT and CDR2 YNNKEL (reference sequence). V was trimmed by 4 bases and J by 3 bases, leaving 17 bases between them. Here the CDR3 reads CASSRQTGSETDTQYF. The CDR3 DNA reads TGTGCCAGCAGCCGACAAACAGGGTCGGAGACAGATACGCAGTATTTT.

The gene calls are TRBV4-2 and TRBJ2-7; D might be TRBD1 or TRBD2, each matching 5 bases. V shed 4 bases and J shed 7 bases, with 17 bases lying between them. CDR1 LGHNA and CDR2 YNFKEQ come from the germline V gene. The CDR3 extends over 14 amino acids. CDR3 region: CASSLSGPRSEQYF. For the CDR3, the DNA is TGTGCCAGCAGCCTCTCGGGACCGCGGTCGGAGCAGTACTTC.

V is TRBV5-6 and J is TRBJ2-7; D is undetermined. CDR3 length: 14 amino acids. Looked up from germline, CDR1 is SGHDT and CDR2 is YYEEEE. The germline V and J ends were trimmed by 3 bases and 0 bases, with 10 bases remaining between them. The CDR3 reads CASSSQSLSYEQYF. The CDR3 DNA reads as TGTGCCAGCAGCTCGCAGAGCCTCTCCTACGAGCAGTACTTC.